This TCR beta chain was identified in a study of Ad26.COV2.S vaccination and SARS-CoV-2 variants. The table came from immunoSEQ multiplex PCR; TCRdb's copy has only in-frame clones and leaves some out. The sample has some 320,000 clones, about 86% seen once. As concerns this clone: Antigen unknown.

As for treatment: about 20 received Ad26.COV2.S at low or high dose, single or two shots; roughly 5 received placebo; per-sample allocation not given. Samples came from day 63 after the first vaccine or placebo injection. The administered vaccine (an Ad26 vector) expressed Wuhan-strain SARS-CoV-2 spike. The study's findings and limits: Post-vaccination spike-specific CD8+ and CD4+ T cell responses reportedly had substantial breadth. Individuals receiving vaccine had higher spike-specific TCR breadth than placebo recipients did.

Source: peripheral blood, taken in a trial of Ad26.COV2.S vaccine versus placebo. This TCR was sampled from a person between 18 and 65 years old who received the Ad26.COV2.S COVID-19 vaccine or a placebo.

The CDR3: CASSQDSQGVVSGETQYF. CDR3 bases: TGTGCCAGCAGCCAAGATTCACAGGGAGTGGTTTCGGGAGAGACCCAGTACTTC. The chain recombines TRBV3-1 (or the pseudogene TRBV3-2) with TRBJ2-5; TRBD1 might be the D (6 bases). The length of the CDR3 is 18 residues. Germline V gives CDR1 LGHDT, CDR2 YNNKEL (reference sequence). The ends were cut back, 0 bases at V and 4 bases at J, with 21 bases in the middle.